The present entry profiles one T cell receptor (beta chain) with its context. Germline values: CDR1 SGHTA, CDR2 FQGNSA. The CDR3 spans 12 residues. The V and J ends lost 5 bases and 5 bases respectively, with 9 bases between them. The data derive from a study of blood T cell repertoires in COVID-19. Sequencing used immunoSEQ multiplex PCR; TCRdb keeps in-frame clones, though not all of them. Of around 170,000 clones detected, roughly 80% appear once; the ten largest clones hold about 1.6%. The sequence came from a human donor in a cohort sampled during active COVID-19. Source material: peripheral blood. This chain connects TRBV7-2 to TRBJ2-5, with D uncertain. CDR3 sequence (DNA): TGTGCCAGCAGCGACTCGCGGGAGACCCAGTACTTC. It encodes CASSDSRETQYF.